This is a list of T cell receptor beta chains from one sample in a study of shared T cell receptors in the human thymus. Sequencing used immunoSEQ multiplex PCR; TCRdb keeps in-frame clones, though not all of them. The table lists 63,000 or so clones, 90% to 95% of them singletons. Sequences were obtained from thymocytes. These receptors were obtained from a human donor. Both conserved end residues are part of each CDR3. Each record gives: V gene, J gene, CDR3 protein.

TRBV7-2,TRBJ2-2,CASSLSGQRGSTGELFF
TRBV15,TRBJ2-7,CATSRDRDRTYEQYF
TRBV29-1,TRBJ2-1,CSDQGYNEQFF
TRBV27,TRBJ1-2,CASSLSNRGHRLGGYTF
TRBV10-3,TRBJ2-1,CAISASQITGTRYQHNEQFF
TRBV29-1,TRBJ2-3,CSVEPNLRPQKYF
TRBV18,TRBJ1-2,CASSPPRDRASANYGYTF
TRBV28,TRBJ2-5,CASSRETRQGARREETQYF
TRBV7-3,TRBJ2-7,CASSPQRDRAYEQYF
TRBV10-3,TRBJ2-2,CAISPIDSSTGELFF
TRBV5-6,TRBJ1-2,CASSLGRDGYTF
TRBV28,TRBJ2-7,CASSLYGYEQYF
TRBV27,TRBJ2-3,CASSLSGRGIPGYTDTQYF
TRBV5-6,TRBJ2-1,CASSLGVEDEQFF
TRBV6-1,TRBJ2-5,CASRPLPGGETQYF
TRBV7-9,TRBJ1-2,CASSLEFTQRTNYGYTF
TRBV7-2,TRBJ2-5,CASSFSTRDQQQETQYF
TRBV5-1,TRBJ2-7,CASSPTTGESYEQYF
TRBV4-3,TRBJ1-1,CASSQGRPGQLGNTEAFF
TRBV5-1,TRBJ1-3,CASSLYGGFTGNTIYF
TRBV4-1,TRBJ2-5,CASSQDKTGGRETQYF
TRBV11-2,TRBJ2-3,CASSSGEDWDTQYF
TRBV18,TRBJ1-6,CASSPRQVLPVGSPLHF
TRBV19,TRBJ2-7,CASSMVSSYEQYF
TRBV27,TRBJ2-7,CASSLRDTSYEQYF
TRBV5-1,TRBJ1-1,CASSSSIGGTEAFF
TRBV5-5,TRBJ2-7,CASSLRGGGYEQYF
TRBV10-1,TRBJ2-5,CASSESTPSPKETQYF
TRBV28,TRBJ1-5,CASSVTGQGRYQPQHF
TRBV11-2,TRBJ1-2,CASSSDGYGYTF
TRBV5-8,-,CASSTRTRRTHSYEQYF
TRBV19,TRBJ2-3,CACHRGPDTTDTQYF
TRBV6-6,TRBJ1-1,CASRGTTEAFF
TRBV7-2,TRBJ2-2,CASSAQGHPLTNTGELFF
TRBV14,TRBJ1-2,CASSQRGSHGYTF
TRBV11-2,TRBJ2-3,CASSLEGLAGGLPGPDTQYF
TRBV9,TRBJ2-7,CASSVGGGAYEQYF
TRBV9,TRBJ1-6,CASSRTQPGQGRESPLHF
TRBV11-2,TRBJ1-5,CASSLGSGQNQPQHF
TRBV6-6,TRBJ2-7,CASSYAGRPYEQYF
TRBV13,TRBJ1-1,CASSWRGGTEAFF
TRBV19,TRBJ1-2,CASTRGRTGPNYGYTF
TRBV10-1,TRBJ1-6,CASSHPLTGYNSPLHF
TRBV5-6,TRBJ2-7,CASSFPDTSSYEQYF
TRBV5-4,TRBJ1-2,CASSLVTGANYGYTF
TRBV4-1,TRBJ2-2,CASTSRRAGELFF
TRBV4-1,TRBJ1-5,CASSPSGGGQPQHF
TRBV6-4,TRBJ2-7,CASSGGTATSGGPGEQYF
TRBV7-2,TRBJ1-6,CASSLGSGDCNSPLHF
TRBV28,TRBJ1-2,CASSLLRFPLYGYTF
TRBV14,TRBJ2-1,CASSQGGGGALSYNEQFF
TRBV30,TRBJ2-3,CAWTPKTGQHTDTQYF
TRBV21-1,TRBJ1-3,CASSIYPRDRDLCSGNTIYF
TRBV7-3,TRBJ2-5,CASRLGLAGPKGETQYF
TRBV11-2,TRBJ1-1,CASSTGPGTGLGAFF